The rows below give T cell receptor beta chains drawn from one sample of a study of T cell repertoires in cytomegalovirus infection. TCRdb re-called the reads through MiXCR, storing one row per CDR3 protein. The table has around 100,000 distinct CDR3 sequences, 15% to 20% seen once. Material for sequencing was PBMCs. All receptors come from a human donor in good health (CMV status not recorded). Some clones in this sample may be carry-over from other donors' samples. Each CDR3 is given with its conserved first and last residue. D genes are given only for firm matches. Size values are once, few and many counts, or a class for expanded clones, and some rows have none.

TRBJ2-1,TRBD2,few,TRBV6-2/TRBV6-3,CASRRLSGGAVEQFF,TGTGCCAGCAGGCGACTAAGCGGGGGGGCTGTTGAGCAGTTCTTC
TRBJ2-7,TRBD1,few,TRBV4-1,CASSLTGQGYEQYF,TGCGCCAGCAGCCTTACGGGACAGGGATACGAGCAGTACTTC
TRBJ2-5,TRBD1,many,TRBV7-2,CASSLDGTAQETQYF,TGTGCCAGCAGCTTAGATGGGACAGCTCAAGAGACCCAGTACTTC
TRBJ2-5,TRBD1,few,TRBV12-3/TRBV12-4,CASSPQGVETQYF,TGTGCCAGCAGTCCTCAGGGGGTCGAGACCCAGTACTTC
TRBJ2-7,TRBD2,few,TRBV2,CASTGGVHYEQYF,TGTGCCAGCACGGGGGGGGTCCACTACGAGCAGTACTTC
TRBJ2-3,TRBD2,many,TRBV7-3,CASSLWGGGTDTQYF,TGTGCCAGCAGCTTATGGGGGGGGGGCACAGATACGCAGTATTTT
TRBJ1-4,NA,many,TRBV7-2,CASSLLPEKLFF,TGTGCCAGCAGCTTACTTCCGGAAAAACTGTTTTTT
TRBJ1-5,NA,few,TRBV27,CASSLSRSQPQHF,TGTGCCAGCAGTTTATCTAGGAGTCAGCCCCAGCATTTT
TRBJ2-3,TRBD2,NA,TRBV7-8,CASSSTSSTETQYF,TGTGCCAGCAGCTCGACTAGCAGCACAGAGACGCAGTATTTT
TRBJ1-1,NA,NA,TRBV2,CASRGEMNTEAFF,TGTGCCAGCAGAGGGGAAATGAACACTGAAGCTTTCTTT
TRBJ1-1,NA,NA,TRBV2,CASSEAMDTEAFF,TGTGCCAGCAGTGAAGCGATGGACACTGAAGCTTTCTTT
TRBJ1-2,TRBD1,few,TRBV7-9,CAIQSGGYGYTF,TGTGCCATACAATCAGGGGGTTATGGCTACACCTTC
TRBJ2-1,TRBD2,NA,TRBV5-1,CASSLAHLAGGLNEQFF,TGCGCCAGCAGCTTGGCCCATCTAGCGGGGGGGCTGAATGAGCAGTTCTTC
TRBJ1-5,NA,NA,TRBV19,CASRAPQGRNQPQHF,TGTGCCAGTAGGGCCCCCCAGGGTCGGAATCAGCCCCAGCATTTT
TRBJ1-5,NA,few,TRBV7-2,CASTPKGQNQPQHF,TGTGCCAGCACCCCCAAGGGCCAAAATCAGCCCCAGCATTTT
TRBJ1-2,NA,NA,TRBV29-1,CSVGQGRRDYTF,TGCAGCGTTGGGCAGGGGCGCAGGGACTACACCTTC
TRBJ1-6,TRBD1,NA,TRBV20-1,CSAPGQSHSPLHF,TGCAGTGCCCCGGGACAGAGTCATTCACCCCTCCACTTT
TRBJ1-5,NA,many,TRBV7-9,CASSLGTASNQPQHF,TGTGCCAGCAGCTTAGGGACGGCGTCCAATCAGCCCCAGCATTTT
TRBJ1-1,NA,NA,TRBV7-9,CASSSSGTEAFF,TGTGCCAGCAGTTCATCAGGGACTGAAGCTTTCTTT
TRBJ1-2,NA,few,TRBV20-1,CSAPGRGEGYTF,TGCAGTGCTCCCGGCCGGGGAGAGGGCTACACCTTC
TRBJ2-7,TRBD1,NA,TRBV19,CASSIGGQGALFYEQYF,TGTGCCAGTAGTATTGGTGGACAGGGGGCGCTTTTCTACGAGCAGTACTTC
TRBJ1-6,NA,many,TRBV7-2,CASSLTWNSPLHF,TGTGCCAGCAGCTTGACATGGAATTCACCCCTCCACTTT
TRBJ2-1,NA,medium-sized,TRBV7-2,CASSLYVGGGNEQFF,TGTGCCAGCAGCTTATATGTGGGGGGCGGGAATGAGCAGTTCTTC
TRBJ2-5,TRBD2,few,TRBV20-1,CSAREIAGGETQYF,TGCAGTGCTAGAGAAATTGCGGGGGGAGAGACCCAGTACTTC